This T cell receptor (beta chain) was recorded in a study of blood T cell repertoires in COVID-19. Study-wide background: From the United States, Italy and Spain came samples of acute and convalescent COVID-19. T cells, B-cell-depleted T cells, or PBMCs supplied cDNA or gDNA.

In this sample, this clone turned up a few times. Germline V gives CDR1 MDHEN, CDR2 SYDVKM. Trimming pared 6 bases from V and 3 bases from J, leaving 15 bases between. The CDR3 length is 16 residues. In the study's own analysis: Amplification from reference gene primers served as the basis for estimated nucleated cell counts. The method was immunoSEQ multiplex PCR; TCRdb's version includes in-frame clones alone and lacks a portion of them. That table furnishes V, J and clone size, whereas the DNA furnished D and trimming. The table records around 140,000 clones, approximately 87% of them present only once.

The source of this sequence is a man between 65 and 79 years old with active COVID-19. What was sequenced was peripheral blood. The rearrangement links TRBV28 to TRBJ1-6; D is uncertain. The CDR3 sequence: CASRNAGGIYNSPLHF. CDR3 coding DNA: TGTGCCAGCAGGAACGCTGGTGGCATCTATAATTCACCCCTCCACTTT.